This T cell receptor beta chain was sequenced in a study of blood T cells in healthy people across ages. The second PCR ran roughly 7 to 11 cycles with a sample-barcoded 5' primer and J-beta primers. MiXCR was run by TCRdb on the 5' RACE reads, yielding one entry per CDR3 protein. The sample includes about 800,000 distinct CDR3 sequences, roughly 60% of them seen just once. Drawing of peripheral blood yielded 7.5 to 10 milliliters from each donor. Isolation recovered at least 7 million PBMCs from every sample. V gave up 3 bases and J gave up 3 bases; unmatched junction bases: 15. The CDR3 has 17 residues. In germline, CDR1 is DFQATT, CDR2 SNEGSKA (reference sequence).

The chain links TRBV20-1 to TRBJ2-7; 9 nucleotides align to TRBD2. The sequenced sample was blood. This receptor was taken from a man younger than 40 in good health. The CDR3 bases are TGCAGTGCTAGGGACCTCAGTTCGGCGGGAGGGTTCTACGAGCAGTACTTC. Its translation is CSARDLSSAGGFYEQYF.